The entry below gives a single T cell receptor (beta chain) sequence along with its context. Its binding antigen is unknown. No clone much larger than this one lies a single base away; base qualities are absent. This sample is drawn from a study (dated by TCRdb to between 2014 and 2016). Describing the broader study: Whether tumor-infiltrating Tregs in breast cancer are recruited from blood Tregs or converted in situ from other CD4+ T cell subsets was tested. The paper's findings and limits, for the study overall: The validation in the larger cohort was limited to a single TCR beta V-J rearrangement instead of whole repertoires. The greatest overlap of tumor-infiltrating Treg TCR alpha and beta sequences was observed with tumor naive CD4+ T cells, followed by blood naive CD4+ T cells. Tumor memory CD4+ T cell TCR gene usage clustered with blood and lymph node memory CD4+ cells and lymph node naive CD4+ cells.

Full-length TCR variable regions were amplified by 5' RACE PCR using constant-region reverse primers, and then by semi-nested PCR using Nested Universal Primer A. Using the ReliaPrep RNA Cell Miniprep System, total RNA was extracted, and the SMARTer RACE 5'/3' Kit was then used to reverse transcribe the RNA into 5'RACE-ready cDNA. Multiplex adaptors were used to barcode the full-length TCR alpha and beta libraries, which were then sequenced on an Illumina MiSeq. In the authors' own workflow: For each of nine subset-tissue groups, sequencing data from the five patients were pooled, and the groups were then compared using unsupervised clustering of TCR gene usage. The Morisita-Horn index was used to calculate repertoire similarity, with shared sequences weighted by how much each contributed to each repertoire. TCRdb reprocessed the public reads (quality trimming at Q25 with fastp, clone calling with MiXCR) and kept in-frame beta chains. Every distinct CDR3 protein forms one entry, paired with its most common genes and DNA. In this record, the V and J calls reflect TCRdb's handling and not the investigators' own analysis. The sample table contains roughly 42,000 distinct CDR3 sequences; only one count was recorded for 22% of them. The biggest ten clones account for around 4% of the sample.

Tregs were isolated as CD4+CD25+CD127-/low cells. Tregs, naive and memory CD4+ T cells from tumor, blood and ipsilateral draining lymph nodes of a handful of breast cancer patients underwent full-length TCR alpha and beta sequencing. Ficoll density gradient centrifugation was used to isolate mononuclear cells from lymph nodes or from more than 40 ml of peripheral blood. Sorted cell populations were confirmed by FACS to exceed 90% purity. Including cysteine and phenylalanine, the CDR3 has 13 amino acids. Just the 39-base CDR3 DNA is kept, in frame starting at base 1. Cut back by 0 bases and 3 bases, the V and J ends lie 3 bases apart. The CDR1 and CDR2 encoded by the germline V gene (reference sequence) are LNHNV and YYDKDF.

The specimen was Tregs sorted from blood. The TCR was taken from a female donor with breast cancer. In this chain, TRBV15 is recombined with TRBJ1-5, with no confident D gene call. The bases are TGTGCCACCAGCAGAGACCTCAATCAGCCCCAGCATTTT. This is translated as CATSRDLNQPQHF.